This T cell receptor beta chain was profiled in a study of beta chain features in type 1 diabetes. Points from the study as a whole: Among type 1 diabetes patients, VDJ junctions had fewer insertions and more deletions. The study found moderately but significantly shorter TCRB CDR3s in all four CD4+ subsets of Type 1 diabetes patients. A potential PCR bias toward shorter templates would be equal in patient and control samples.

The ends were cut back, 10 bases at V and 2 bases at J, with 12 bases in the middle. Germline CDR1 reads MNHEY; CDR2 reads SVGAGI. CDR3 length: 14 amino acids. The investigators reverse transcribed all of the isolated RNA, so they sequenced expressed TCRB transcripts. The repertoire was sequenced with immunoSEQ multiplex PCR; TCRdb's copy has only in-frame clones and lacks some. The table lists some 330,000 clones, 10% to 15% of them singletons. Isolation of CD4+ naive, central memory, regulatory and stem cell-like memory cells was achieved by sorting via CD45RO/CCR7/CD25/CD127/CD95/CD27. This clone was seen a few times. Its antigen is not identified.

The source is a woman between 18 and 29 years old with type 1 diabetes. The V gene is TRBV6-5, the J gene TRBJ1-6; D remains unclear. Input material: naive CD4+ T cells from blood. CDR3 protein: CAIEGGTYNSPLHF. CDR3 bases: TGTGCCATCGAGGGAGGAACCTATAATTCACCCCTCCACTTT.